Listed below are T cell receptor beta chains from one sample, sequenced in a study of PD-L1 blockade in urothelial cancer. Sequencing used immunoSEQ multiplex PCR; TCRdb keeps in-frame clones, though not all of them. The repertoire includes under 40,000 clones, about four fifths of them detected once, and approximately 3.5% sits in the top ten. Sequencing used PBMCs, obtained around atezolizumab (anti-PD-L1) treatment. The receptors were sampled from a man aged 65 to 79 with urothelial cancer. CDR3s include the opening cysteine and the closing phenylalanine or tryptophan. Fields, in order: J gene, clone size, D gene, V gene, CDR3 DNA, CDR3 protein. D genes are given only for firm matches. Size tells how often a clone was seen (once, few, many) or the class of an expanded clone, and some rows leave it out.

>TRBJ1-1|NA|NA|TRBV7-9
TGTGCCAGCAGCTTAGTGGGGCTTAACGGAGCTTTCTTT
CASSLVGLNGAFF
>TRBJ1-2|NA|NA|TRBV5-4
TGTGCCAGCACCACGCGGGGGGCGCAGAGGGGCTACACCTTC
CASTTRGAQRGYTF
>TRBJ2-3|NA|TRBD2|TRBV7-8
TGTGCCAGCAGCCGAGCGGGGGGCACAGATACGCAGTATTTT
CASSRAGGTDTQYF
>TRBJ2-2|once|NA|TRBV15
TGTGCCACCAGCAGAGATCTCGCAGGGTTAACCGGGGAGCTGTTTTTT
CATSRDLAGLTGELFF
>TRBJ2-7|NA|TRBD2|TRBV28
TGTGCCAGCAGTGGACCCGGTAGCGGGAGTGGCTACGAGCAGTACTTC
CASSGPGSGSGYEQYF
>TRBJ2-7|NA|TRBD1|TRBV29-1
TGCAGCGTTGACTTAGGGACAGGGAGGTACGAGCAGTACTTC
CSVDLGTGRYEQYF
>TRBJ2-3|NA|TRBD2|TRBV28
TGTGCCAGCAGTTTAGTACTAGCGGGAGCAGATACGCAGTATTTT
CASSLVLAGADTQYF
>TRBJ2-1|NA|TRBD2|TRBV4-1
TGCGCCAGCCGAGGACTAGCGGGGATTAGGGAGCAGTTCTTC
CASRGLAGIREQFF
>TRBJ1-2|NA|NA|TRBV7-9
TGTGCCAGCAGCCCATTTGGTCCCCAGGGAAACTATGGCTATACCTTC
CASSPFGPQGNYGYTF
>TRBJ2-5|NA|TRBD1|TRBV5-4
TGTGCCAGCAGCGCTCGGGACAGACCTCGGGGAGAGACCCAGTACTTC
CASSARDRPRGETQYF
>TRBJ1-5|NA|NA|TRBV18
TGTGCCAGCTCACCGGGCCAGAGCAATCAGCCCCAGCATTTT
CASSPGQSNQPQHF
>TRBJ1-1|few|NA|TRBV7-9
TGTGCCAGCAGCCCACAGGCGGGGTTGTCTGAAGCTTTCTTT
CASSPQAGLSEAFF
>TRBJ2-7|few|TRBD2|TRBV10-3
TGTGCCATTATTGGACTAGCGGGGAGGACAGGCTACGAGCAGTACTTC
CAIIGLAGRTGYEQYF
>TRBJ1-2|NA|TRBD1|TRBV18
TGTGCCAGCTCACCAACCCAACTACCGGGACAGCTCTATGGCTACACCTTC
CASSPTQLPGQLYGYTF
>TRBJ1-2|NA|NA|TRBV30
TGTGCCTGGAGTTGGTTAGAGGGCAGAGATGGCTACACCTTC
CAWSWLEGRDGYTF
>TRBJ2-1|NA|NA|TRBV5-4
TGTGCCAGCAGCCCCTTACAAACCCTTTACAATGAGCAGTTCTTC
CASSPLQTLYNEQFF
>TRBJ2-7|NA|TRBD2|TRBV5-5
TGTGCCAGCACCGGGACTAGCGGGAGTATCCACGAGCAGTACTTC
CASTGTSGSIHEQYF
>TRBJ2-5|few|NA|TRBV7-2
TGTGCCAGCACCCCCAAGGGAGATCGGGAGACCCAGTACTTC
CASTPKGDRETQYF
>TRBJ1-5|few|NA|TRBV27
TGTGCCAGCAGTCCGACGACTCCTCTTCAGCCCCAGCATTTT
CASSPTTPLQPQHF
>TRBJ2-1|once|NA|TRBV28
TGTGCCAGCAGTTTATGGCTTAAAGGGGCCTACAATGAGCAGTTCTTC
CASSLWLKGAYNEQFF
>TRBJ2-3|NA|TRBD2|TRBV5-1
TGCGCCAGCAGCCCGGATCTAGCGGGGGGAACAGATACGCAGTATTTT
CASSPDLAGGTDTQYF
>TRBJ2-3|NA|NA|TRBV9
TGTGCCAGCAGCGTATTAGGCACAGATACGCAGTATTTT
CASSVLGTDTQYF
>TRBJ2-2|NA|NA|TRBV2
TGTGCCAGCTCCTACAGGGATGCGAACACCGGGGAGCTGTTTTTT
CASSYRDANTGELFF
>TRBJ2-5|NA|NA|TRBV14
TGTGCCAGCAGCCAAGATCGGAGTAGCGGCCAAGAGACCCAGTACTTC
CASSQDRSSGQETQYF